This TCR beta chain was sequenced for a study of blood T cell repertoires in COVID-19. Seattle participants joined during active infection and were tracked over time. Methods used by the authors: Scientists estimated how many nucleated cells there were by amplifying reference gene primers. This table comes from immunoSEQ multiplex PCR, and its TCRdb copy is limited to in-frame clones, with some not included. The D gene and trimming were derived from the DNA, and the V and J assignments and clone size from that table. Of approximately 160,000 clones in the sample, around 90% were seen once. The germline gives CDR1 LNHDA, CDR2 SQIVND (reference sequence). V was pared by 0 bases and J by 9 bases, with 10 bases of the junction left unmatched. The CDR3 has 15 residues.

The sequence was obtained from a man aged 60 to 75 with COVID-19, enrolled during active disease. Sequenced material: peripheral blood. The genes are TRBV19 and TRBJ1-2; 7 nucleotides line up with TRBD1. This CDR3 is CASSIDKRGRASYTF. The CDR3 DNA reads TGTGCCAGTAGTATAGATAAGAGGGGGCGGGCGAGCTACACCTTC.